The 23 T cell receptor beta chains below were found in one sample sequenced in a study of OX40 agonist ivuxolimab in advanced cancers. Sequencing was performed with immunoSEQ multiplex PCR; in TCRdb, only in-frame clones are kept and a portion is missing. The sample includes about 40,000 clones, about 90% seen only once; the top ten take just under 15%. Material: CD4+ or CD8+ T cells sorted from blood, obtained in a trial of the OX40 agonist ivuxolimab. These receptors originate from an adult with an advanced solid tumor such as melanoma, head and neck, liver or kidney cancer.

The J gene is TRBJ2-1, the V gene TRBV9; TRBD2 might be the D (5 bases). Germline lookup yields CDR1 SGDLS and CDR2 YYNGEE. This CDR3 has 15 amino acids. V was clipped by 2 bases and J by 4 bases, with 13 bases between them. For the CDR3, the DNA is TGTGCCAGCAGCGTCGGTAGCGATCCGTACAATGAGCAGTTCTTC. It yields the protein CASSVGSDPYNEQFF.

The CDR3 sequence is CASSLLAVEQFF. In DNA form, the CDR3 reads TGTGCCAGCAGCTTGTTAGCGGTCGAGCAGTTCTTC. This chain uses TRBV7-2 with TRBJ2-1; possible D gene TRBD2, 6 bases. The V and J ends lost 3 bases and 10 bases respectively, with 10 bases between them. CDR1 and CDR2 (germline): SGHTA, FQGNSA. The CDR3 consists of 12 residues.

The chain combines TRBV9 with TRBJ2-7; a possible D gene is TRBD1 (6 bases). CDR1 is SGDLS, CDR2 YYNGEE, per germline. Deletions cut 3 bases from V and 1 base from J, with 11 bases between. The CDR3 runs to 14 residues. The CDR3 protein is CASSATGLSYEQYF. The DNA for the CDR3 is TGTGCCAGCAGCGCGACAGGACTGTCCTACGAGCAGTACTTC.

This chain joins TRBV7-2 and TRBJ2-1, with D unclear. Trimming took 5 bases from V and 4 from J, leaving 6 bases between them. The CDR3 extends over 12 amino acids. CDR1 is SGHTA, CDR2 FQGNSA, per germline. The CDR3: CASSPEYNEQFF. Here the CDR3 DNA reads TGTGCCAGCAGCCCAGAGTACAATGAGCAGTTCTTC. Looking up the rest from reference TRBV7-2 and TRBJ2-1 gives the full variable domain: GAGVSQSPSNKVTEKGKDVELRCDPISGHTALYWYRQSLGQGLEFLIYFQGNSAPDKSGLPSDRFSAERTGGSVSTLTIQRTQQEDSAVYLCASSPEYNEQFFGPGTRLTVL.

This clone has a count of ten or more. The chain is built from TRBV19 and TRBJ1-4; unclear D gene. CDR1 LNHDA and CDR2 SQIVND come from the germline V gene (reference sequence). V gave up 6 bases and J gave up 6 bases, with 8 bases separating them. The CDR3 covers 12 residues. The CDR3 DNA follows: TGTGCCAGTAGGGCGGAGGATGAAAAACTGTTTTTT. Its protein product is CASRAEDEKLFF.

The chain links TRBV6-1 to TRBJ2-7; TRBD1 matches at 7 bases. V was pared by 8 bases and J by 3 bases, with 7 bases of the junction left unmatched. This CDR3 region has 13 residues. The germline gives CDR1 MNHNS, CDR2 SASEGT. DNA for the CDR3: TGTGCCAGCTCGCCGGGACAGAGCTACGAGCAGTACGTC. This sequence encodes CASSPGQSYEQYV.

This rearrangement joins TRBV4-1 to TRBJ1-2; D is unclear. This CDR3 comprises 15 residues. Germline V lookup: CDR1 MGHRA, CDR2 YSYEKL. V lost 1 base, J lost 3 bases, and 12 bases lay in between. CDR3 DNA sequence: TGCGCCAGCAGCCAAGGGGATGCAGGTCACTATGGCTACACCTTC. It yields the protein CASSQGDAGHYGYTF.

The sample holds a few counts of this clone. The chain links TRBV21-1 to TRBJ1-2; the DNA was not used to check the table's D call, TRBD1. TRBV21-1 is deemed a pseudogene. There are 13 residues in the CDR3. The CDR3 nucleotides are TGTGCCAGCAGAGACAGGGTTGGGGATGGCTACACCTTC. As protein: CASRDRVGDGYTF.

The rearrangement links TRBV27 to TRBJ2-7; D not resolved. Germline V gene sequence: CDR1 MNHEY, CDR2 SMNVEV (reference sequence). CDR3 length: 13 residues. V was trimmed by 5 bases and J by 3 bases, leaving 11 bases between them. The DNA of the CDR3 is TGTGCCAGCAGTCTAGGGCCCTACTACGAGCAGTACTTC. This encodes CASSLGPYYEQYF.

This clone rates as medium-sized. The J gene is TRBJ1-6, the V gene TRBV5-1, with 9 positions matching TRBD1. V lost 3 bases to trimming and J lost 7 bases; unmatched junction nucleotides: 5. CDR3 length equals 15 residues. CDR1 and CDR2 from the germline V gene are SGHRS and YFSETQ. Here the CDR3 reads CASSSAGQGNSPLHF. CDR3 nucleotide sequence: TGCGCCAGCAGCTCCGCCGGACAGGGGAATTCACCCCTCCACTTT. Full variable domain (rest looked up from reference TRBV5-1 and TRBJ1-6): KAGVTQTPRYLIKTRGQQVTLSCSPISGHRSVSWYQQTPGQGLQFLFEYFSETQRNKGNFPGRFSGRQFSNSRSEMNVSTLELGDSALYLCASSSAGQGNSPLHFGNGTRLTVT.

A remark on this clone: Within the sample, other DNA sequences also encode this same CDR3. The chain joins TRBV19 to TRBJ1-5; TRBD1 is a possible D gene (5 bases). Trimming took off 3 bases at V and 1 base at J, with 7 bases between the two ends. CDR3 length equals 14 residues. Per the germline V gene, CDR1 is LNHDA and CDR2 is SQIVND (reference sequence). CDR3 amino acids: CASSIRDSNQPQHF. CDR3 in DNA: TGTGCCAGTAGTATCCGGGACAGCAATCAGCCCCAGCATTTT.

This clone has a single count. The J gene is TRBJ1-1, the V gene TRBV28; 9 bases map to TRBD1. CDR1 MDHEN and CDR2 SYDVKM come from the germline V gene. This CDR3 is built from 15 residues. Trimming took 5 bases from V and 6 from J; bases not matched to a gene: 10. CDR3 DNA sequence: TGTGCCAGCAGTCCCTCCGACAGGGGGTGGGCTGAAGCTTTCTTT. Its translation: CASSPSDRGWAEAFF.

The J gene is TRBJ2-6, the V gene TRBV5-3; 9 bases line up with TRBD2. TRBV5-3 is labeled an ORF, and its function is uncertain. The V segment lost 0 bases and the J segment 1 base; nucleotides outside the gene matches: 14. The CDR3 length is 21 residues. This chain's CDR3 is CARSLAVSGRHHTSGANVLTF. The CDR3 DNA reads TGTGCCAGAAGCTTGGCCGTCAGCGGGAGGCACCATACGTCTGGGGCCAACGTCCTGACTTTC.

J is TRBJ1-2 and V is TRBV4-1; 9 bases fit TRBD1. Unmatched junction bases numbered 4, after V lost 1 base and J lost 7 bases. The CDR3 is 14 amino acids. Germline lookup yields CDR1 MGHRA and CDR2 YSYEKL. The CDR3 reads CASSQVDRGFGYTF. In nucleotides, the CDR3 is TGCGCCAGCAGCCAAGTTGACAGGGGGTTTGGCTACACCTTC.

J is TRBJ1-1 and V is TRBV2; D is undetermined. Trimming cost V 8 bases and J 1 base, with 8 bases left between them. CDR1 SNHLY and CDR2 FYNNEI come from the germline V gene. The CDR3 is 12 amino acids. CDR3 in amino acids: CASEWENTEAFF. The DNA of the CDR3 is TGTGCCAGCGAGTGGGAGAACACTGAAGCTTTCTTT. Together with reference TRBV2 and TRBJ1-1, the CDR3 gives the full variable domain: EPEVTQTPSHQVTQMGQEVILRCVPISNHLYFYWYRQILGQKVEFLVSFYNNEISEKSEIFDDQFSVERPDGSNFTLKIRSTKLEDSAMYFCASEWENTEAFFGQGTRLTVV.

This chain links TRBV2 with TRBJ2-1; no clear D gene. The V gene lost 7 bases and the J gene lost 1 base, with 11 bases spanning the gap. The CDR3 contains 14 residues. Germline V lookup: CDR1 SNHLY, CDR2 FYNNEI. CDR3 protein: CASMETVSYNEQFF. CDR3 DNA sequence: TGTGCCAGCATGGAAACGGTATCCTACAATGAGCAGTTCTTC.

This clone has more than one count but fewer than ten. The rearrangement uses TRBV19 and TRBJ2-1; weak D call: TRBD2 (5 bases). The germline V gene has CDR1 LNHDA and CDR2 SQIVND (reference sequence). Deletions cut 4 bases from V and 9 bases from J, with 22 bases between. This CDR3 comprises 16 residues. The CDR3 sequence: CASSSIISRGQFEQFF. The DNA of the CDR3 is TGTGCCAGTAGTAGTATTATTTCGAGAGGGCAATTTGAGCAGTTCTTC.

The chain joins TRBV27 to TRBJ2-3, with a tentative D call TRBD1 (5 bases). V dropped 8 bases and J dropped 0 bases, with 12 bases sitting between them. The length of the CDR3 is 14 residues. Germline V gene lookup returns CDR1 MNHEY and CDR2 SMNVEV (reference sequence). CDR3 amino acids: CASSRGSSTDTQYF. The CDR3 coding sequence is TGTGCCAGCTCAAGGGGCTCTAGCACAGATACGCAGTATTTT.

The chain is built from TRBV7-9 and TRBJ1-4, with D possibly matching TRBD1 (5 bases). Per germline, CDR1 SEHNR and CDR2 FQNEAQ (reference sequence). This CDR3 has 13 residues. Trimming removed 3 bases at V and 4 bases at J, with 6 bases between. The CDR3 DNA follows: TGTGCCAGCAGCTTCGACAGTAATGAAAAACTGTTTTTT. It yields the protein CASSFDSNEKLFF.

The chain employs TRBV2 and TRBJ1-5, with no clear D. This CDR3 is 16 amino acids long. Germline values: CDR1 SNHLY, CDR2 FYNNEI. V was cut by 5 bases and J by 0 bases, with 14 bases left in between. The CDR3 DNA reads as TGTGCCAGCAGTCTCGCGGAGGGAATTAGCAATCAGCCCCAGCATTTT. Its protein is CASSLAEGISNQPQHF.

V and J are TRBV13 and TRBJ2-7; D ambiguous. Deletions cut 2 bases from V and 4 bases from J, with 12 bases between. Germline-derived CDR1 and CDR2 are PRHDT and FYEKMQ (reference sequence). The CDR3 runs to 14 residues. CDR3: CASSLRRQTYEQYF. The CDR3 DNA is TGTGCCAGCAGCTTACGCCGGCAGACTTACGAGCAGTACTTC. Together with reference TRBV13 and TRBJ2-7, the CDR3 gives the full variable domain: AAGVIQSPRHLIKEKRETATLKCYPIPRHDTVYWYQQGPGQDPQFLISFYEKMQSDKGSIPDRFSAQQFSDYHSELNMSSLELGDSALYFCASSLRRQTYEQYFGPGTRLTVT.

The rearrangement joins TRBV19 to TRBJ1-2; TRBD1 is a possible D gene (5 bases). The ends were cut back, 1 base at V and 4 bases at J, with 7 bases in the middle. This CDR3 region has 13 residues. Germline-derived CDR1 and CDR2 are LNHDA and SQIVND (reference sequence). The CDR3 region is CASSIGTSYGYTF. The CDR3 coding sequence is TGTGCCAGTAGTATAGGGACAAGCTATGGCTACACCTTC. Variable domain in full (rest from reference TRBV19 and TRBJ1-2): DGGITQSPKYLFRKEGQNVTLSCEQNLNHDAMYWYRQDPGQGLRLIYYSQIVNDFQKGDIAEGYSVSREKKESFPLTVTSAQKNPTAFYLCASSIGTSYGYTFGSGTRLTVV.

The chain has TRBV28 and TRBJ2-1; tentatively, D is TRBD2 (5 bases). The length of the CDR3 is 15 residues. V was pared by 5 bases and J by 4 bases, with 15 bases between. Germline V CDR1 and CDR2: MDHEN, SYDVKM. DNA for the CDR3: TGTGCCAGCAGTACCTCGGGGATAGGGTACAATGAGCAGTTCTTC. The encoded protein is CASSTSGIGYNEQFF. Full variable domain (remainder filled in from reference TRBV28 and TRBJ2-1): DVKVTQSSRYLVKRTGEKVFLECVQDMDHENMFWYRQDPGLGLRLIYFSYDVKMKEKGDIPEGYSVSREKKERFSLILESASTNQTSMYLCASSTSGIGYNEQFFGPGTRLTVL.